This T cell receptor (beta chain) stems from a study of T cells after yellow fever vaccination. Per the germline V gene, CDR1 is SGHRS and CDR2 is YFSETQ. V trimming: 3 bases; J trimming: 8 bases; junction bases outside the gene matches: 6. This CDR3 region has 14 residues. Study observations and caveats: The booster saw the reappearance of most primary-vaccination clones (around 95% CD4, 88% CD8). Abundant bulk-derived clonotypes could contaminate FACS-sorted repertoires.

This clonotype came up many times. The target antigen is unknown. A universal primer site and UMIs were added as TCR cDNA was made by 5'RACE template switching. MiXCR, run by TCRdb on the 5' RACE reads, gives a single entry per CDR3 protein. The table lists about 210,000 distinct CDR3 sequences, roughly 3.3% of them singletons. The chain couples TRBV5-1 to TRBJ2-3; 10 nucleotides match TRBD2. This clonotype originated in a man between 18 and 29 years old who received the YFV17D yellow fever vaccine. The sample in question was CD4+ T cells sorted from PBMCs, obtained 10 days after the yellow fever booster vaccination. CDR3 nucleotides: TGCGCCAGCAGCTCCGGAACTAGCGGGGTTACGCAGTATTTT. Translated, it gives CASSSGTSGVTQYF.